This T cell receptor (beta chain) was retrieved from a study of cytomegalovirus exposure and HLA in healthy donors. Study-wide findings and caveats: Information on immune exposure was restricted to one variable (CMV serostatus). A later analysis reportedly found that, within productive TCRs, an Asian-associated ancestry cluster had fewer N-insertions than the mean observed across the 666 donors.

This clone appeared once. Its antigen is undetermined. The germline V and J ends were trimmed by 10 bases and 6 bases, with 9 bases remaining between them. Looked up from germline, CDR1 is WSHSY and CDR2 is SAAADI. The CDR3 extends over 11 amino acids. PCR was performed using 60 Vbeta and 13 Jbeta primers. This table comes from immunoSEQ multiplex PCR, and its TCRdb copy is limited to in-frame clones, with some not included. Among roughly 130,000 clones, just under 75% were seen once, and the ten largest hold 6% to 8%. The sequenced material came from PBMCs. This rearrangement joins TRBV10-2 to TRBJ2-2; D unclear. This clonotype was sampled from a middle-aged man in good health and CMV-seropositive. The CDR3 coding sequence is TGCGCCACCCAACAAGCCGGGGAGCTGTTTTTT. Translation: CATQQAGELFF.